This TCR beta chain appears in the sequencing data of a study of T cell repertoires and Cas9 in healthy adults (dated by TCRdb to the late 2010s). Regarding the research as a whole: Within the CD4 and CD8 compartments, SpCas9-reactive T cells were assessed for multi-effector potency, cytotoxicity and lineage determination. This study looked at whether people already carry T cell immunity to the Streptococcus pyogenes Cas9 nuclease (SpCas9), the enzyme used in CRISPR gene editing. Study-wide findings and limitations: In vitro, the proliferation and function of SpCas9-reactive effector T cells were reported to be mitigated by SpCas9-reactive regulatory T cells.

About this clone: Its specific antigen is unknown. No base qualities exist here, and no much larger clone lies one base off it.

V lost 6 bases and J lost 4 bases, and the count of bases not matched to a germline gene is 4. Its CDR3 holds 13 amino acids, cysteine through phenylalanine. Kept here is only the CDR3 DNA, which spans 39 bases and is read in frame from base 1. CDR1 and CDR2, per the germline V gene, are KGHSH and LQKENI. Receptors were amplified or captured by the immunoSEQ multiplex PCR assay. TCRdb carries this immuneACCESS record with in-frame sequences only. Its versions omit some clonotypes, under half of them owing to an unresolved V gene in the studies checked, with the rest unexplained. The sample table holds 20,000 to 25,000 clones, of which roughly 90% were seen once. The ten largest clonotypes hold roughly 0.69% of the sample. Healthy humans were used as donors in the study.

Sequencing used CD4+ effector T cells (CD127+, CD25-, CD137-, CD154-) from PBMCs; culture status not recorded. The source of this sequence is a human donor in good health. This chain joins TRBV18 to TRBJ1-1, with 8 junctional bases fitting TRBD1. The nucleotide sequence is TGTGCCAGCTCTTTCGACAGGGGCACTGAAGCTTTCTTT. The resulting protein is CASSFDRGTEAFF.